The clone carrying this T cell receptor beta chain has only one observation. Germline trimming cut 3 bases from V and 3 bases from J; bases unmatched to any gene: 1. The germline V gene has CDR1 GTSNPN and CDR2 SVGIG (reference sequence). The CDR3 runs 12 residues. Method: immunoSEQ multiplex PCR; TCRdb's copy keeps in-frame clones and lacks some. The sample lists 650,000 to 800,000 clones, around 89% occurring once. The data originate from a study of blood T cell repertoires in COVID-19. Study details: Sources were T cells, B-cell-depleted T cells, or PBMCs; the material itself was cDNA or gDNA.

The source material was peripheral blood. The clonotype was recovered from a woman between 18 and 29 years old with acute or convalescent COVID-19. This chain links TRBV30 with TRBJ2-7, with 8 bases identical to TRBD2. The CDR3 sequence: CAWSLAGYEQYF. CDR3 in DNA: TGTGCCTGGAGCCTAGCGGGCTACGAGCAGTACTTC. Variable domain in full (rest from reference TRBV30 and TRBJ2-7): SQTIHQWPATLVQPVGSPLSLECTVEGTSNPNLYWYRQAAGRGLQLLFYSVGIGQISSEVPQNLSASRPQDRQFILSSKKLLLSDSGFYLCAWSLAGYEQYFGPGTRLTVT.